This T cell receptor beta chain was sequenced during a study of vaccination effects on CD4 cells after COVID-19. Study context: Samples were taken post-vaccine, and their median timing was 72 days after the second dose.

Note on this clone: Its specificity is not known.

Study-level findings and limits: Early timepoints after infection were absent, and convalescent patients were few in the study. Late in the post-vaccination period, infection-induced and vaccine-induced clones underwent marked clonal contraction.

Antigen-specific CD4+ T cells were first expanded with viral peptide pools by the ViraFEST assay and only then sequenced. At the end of approximately 10 days of culture, CD4+ T cells were isolated. Of the BNT162b2 and mRNA-1273 vaccines, participants received two doses of one or the other. Cells had half their medium changed to IL-2 medium on days 3 and 7. V was pared by 6 bases and J by 0 bases, with 19 bases of the junction left unmatched. The length of the CDR3 is 21 residues. The germline CDR1 and CDR2 sequences are SNHLY and FYNNEI. Sequencing was performed with immunoSEQ multiplex PCR; in TCRdb, only in-frame clones are kept and a portion is missing. The profile shows 25,000 to 35,000 clones, roughly 80% of them singletons.

The gene calls are TRBV2 and TRBJ2-6; 8 nucleotides align to TRBD1. Sample: CD4+ T cells from PBMCs cultured with SARS-CoV-2 spike peptides, taken after COVID-19 vaccination. The receptor was derived from a human donor who received a COVID-19 vaccine. Some clones in this sample may be carry-over from other donors' samples. In nucleotides, the CDR3 is TGTGCCAGCAGCCTTCGCCACCCAACCGGGACAGGAACCTCTGGGGCCAACGTCCTGACTTTC. Protein product: CASSLRHPTGTGTSGANVLTF. The full variable domain, in which reference TRBV2 and TRBJ2-6 provide the parts outside the CDR3, is EPEVTQTPSHQVTQMGQEVILRCVPISNHLYFYWYRQILGQKVEFLVSFYNNEISEKSEIFDDQFSVERPDGSNFTLKIRSTKLEDSAMYFCASSLRHPTGTGTSGANVLTFGAGSRLTVL.